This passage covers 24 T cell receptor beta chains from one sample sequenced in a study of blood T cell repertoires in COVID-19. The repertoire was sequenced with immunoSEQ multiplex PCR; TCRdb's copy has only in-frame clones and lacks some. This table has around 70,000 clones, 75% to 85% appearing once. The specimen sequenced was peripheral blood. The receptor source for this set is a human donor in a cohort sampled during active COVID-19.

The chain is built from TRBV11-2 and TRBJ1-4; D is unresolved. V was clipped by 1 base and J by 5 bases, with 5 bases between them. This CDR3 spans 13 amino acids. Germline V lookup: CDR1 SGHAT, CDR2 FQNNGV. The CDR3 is CASSLGANEKLFF. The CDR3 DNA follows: TGTGCCAGCAGCTTAGGGGCCAATGAAAAACTGTTTTTT.

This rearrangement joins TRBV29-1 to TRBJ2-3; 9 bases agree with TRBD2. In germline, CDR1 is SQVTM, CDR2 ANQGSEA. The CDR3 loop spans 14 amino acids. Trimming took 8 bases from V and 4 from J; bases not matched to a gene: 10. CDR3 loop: CSLRAGGPSDTQYF. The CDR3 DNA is TGCAGCCTGAGGGCGGGAGGGCCTTCAGATACGCAGTATTTT.

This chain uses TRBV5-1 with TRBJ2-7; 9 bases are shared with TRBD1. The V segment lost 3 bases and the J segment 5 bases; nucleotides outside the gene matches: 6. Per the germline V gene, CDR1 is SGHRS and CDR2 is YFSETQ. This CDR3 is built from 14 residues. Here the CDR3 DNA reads TGCGCCAGCAGCTACGGACAGGGGTCGAACGAGCAGTACTTC. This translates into CASSYGQGSNEQYF. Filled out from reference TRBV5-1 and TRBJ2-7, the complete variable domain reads KAGVTQTPRYLIKTRGQQVTLSCSPISGHRSVSWYQQTPGQGLQFLFEYFSETQRNKGNFPGRFSGRQFSNSRSEMNVSTLELGDSALYLCASSYGQGSNEQYFGPGTRLTVT.

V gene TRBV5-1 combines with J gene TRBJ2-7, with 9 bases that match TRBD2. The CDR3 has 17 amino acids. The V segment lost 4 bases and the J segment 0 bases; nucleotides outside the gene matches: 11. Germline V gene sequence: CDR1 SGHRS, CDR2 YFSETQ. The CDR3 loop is CASSLPLLAGSSYEQYF. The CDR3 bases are TGCGCCAGCAGCCTACCTCTTCTAGCGGGGAGCTCCTACGAGCAGTACTTC.

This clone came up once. DNA for the CDR3: TGTGCCAGCAGCCAATCTCGGGACACTGCCTACGAGCAGTACTTC. Translating it yields CASSQSRDTAYEQYF. V usage is TRBV4-2 and J usage is TRBJ2-7, with D tentatively TRBD1 (6 bases). With 2 bases removed from V and 2 bases from J, the gap between germline ends came to 13 bases. Germline V gene data show CDR1 as LGHNA and CDR2 as YNFKEQ. The CDR3 sequence is 15 residues long.

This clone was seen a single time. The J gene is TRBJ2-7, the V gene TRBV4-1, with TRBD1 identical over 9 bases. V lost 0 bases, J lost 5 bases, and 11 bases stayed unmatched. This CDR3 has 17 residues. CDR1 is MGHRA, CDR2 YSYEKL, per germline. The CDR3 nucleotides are TGCGCCAGCAGCCAAGACGTCCGGGACAGGGTTTTGGACGAGCAGTACTTC. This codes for CASSQDVRDRVLDEQYF.

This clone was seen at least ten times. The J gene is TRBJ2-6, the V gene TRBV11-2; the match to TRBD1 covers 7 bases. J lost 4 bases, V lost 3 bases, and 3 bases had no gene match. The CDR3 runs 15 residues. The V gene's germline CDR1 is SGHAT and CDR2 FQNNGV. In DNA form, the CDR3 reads TGTGCCAGCAGCTTGACAGGGTACGGGGCCAACGTCCTGACTTTC. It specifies CASSLTGYGANVLTF.

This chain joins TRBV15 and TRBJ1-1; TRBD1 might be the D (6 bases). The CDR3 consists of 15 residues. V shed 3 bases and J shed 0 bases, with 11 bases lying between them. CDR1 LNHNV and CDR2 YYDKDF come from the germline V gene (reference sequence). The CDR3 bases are TGTGCCACCAGCAGGATGGACAGCCTGAACACTGAAGCTTTCTTT. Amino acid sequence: CATSRMDSLNTEAFF.

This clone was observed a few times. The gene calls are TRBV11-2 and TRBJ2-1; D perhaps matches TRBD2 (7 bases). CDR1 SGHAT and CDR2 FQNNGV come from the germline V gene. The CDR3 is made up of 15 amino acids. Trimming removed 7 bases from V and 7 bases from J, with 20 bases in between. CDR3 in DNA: TGTGCCAGCACCCCCGTGGGAGGGGGAGGGAATGAGCAGTTCTTC. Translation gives CASTPVGGGGNEQFF. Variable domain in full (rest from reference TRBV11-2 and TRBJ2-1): EAGVAQSPRYKIIEKRQSVAFWCNPISGHATLYWYQQILGQGPKLLIQFQNNGVVDDSQLPKDRFSAERLKGVDSTLKIQPAKLEDSAVYLCASTPVGGGGNEQFFGPGTRLTVL.

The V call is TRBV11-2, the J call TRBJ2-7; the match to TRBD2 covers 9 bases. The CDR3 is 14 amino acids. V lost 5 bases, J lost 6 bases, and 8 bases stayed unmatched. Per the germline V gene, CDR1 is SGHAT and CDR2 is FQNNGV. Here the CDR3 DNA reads TGTGCCAGCAGCCCGGAGAGGACTAGCGTCGAGCAGTACTTC. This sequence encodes CASSPERTSVEQYF. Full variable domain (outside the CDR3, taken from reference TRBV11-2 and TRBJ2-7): EAGVAQSPRYKIIEKRQSVAFWCNPISGHATLYWYQQILGQGPKLLIQFQNNGVVDDSQLPKDRFSAERLKGVDSTLKIQPAKLEDSAVYLCASSPERTSVEQYFGPGTRLTVT.

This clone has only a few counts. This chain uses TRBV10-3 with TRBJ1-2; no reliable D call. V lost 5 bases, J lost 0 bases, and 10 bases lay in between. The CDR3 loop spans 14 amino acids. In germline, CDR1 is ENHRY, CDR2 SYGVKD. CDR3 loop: CAISPGWTNYGYTF. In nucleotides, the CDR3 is TGTGCCATCAGTCCCGGGTGGACTAACTATGGCTACACCTTC.

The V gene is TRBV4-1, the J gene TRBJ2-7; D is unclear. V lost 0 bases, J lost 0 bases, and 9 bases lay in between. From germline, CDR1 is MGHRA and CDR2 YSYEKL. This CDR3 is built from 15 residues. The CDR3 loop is CASSQDYSSSYEQYF. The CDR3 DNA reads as TGCGCCAGCAGCCAAGATTACAGCAGCTCCTACGAGCAGTACTTC.

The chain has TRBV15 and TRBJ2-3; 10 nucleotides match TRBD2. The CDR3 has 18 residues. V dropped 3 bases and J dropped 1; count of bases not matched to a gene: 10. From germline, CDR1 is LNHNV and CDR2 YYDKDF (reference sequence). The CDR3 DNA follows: TGTGCCACCAGCAGTGGGGTTAGGACTAGCGGCCGCACAGATACGCAGTATTTT. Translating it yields CATSSGVRTSGRTDTQYF.

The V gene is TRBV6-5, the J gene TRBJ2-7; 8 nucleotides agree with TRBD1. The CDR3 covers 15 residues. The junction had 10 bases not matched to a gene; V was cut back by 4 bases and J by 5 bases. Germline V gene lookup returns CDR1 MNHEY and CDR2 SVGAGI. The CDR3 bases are TGTGCCAGCAGTTCAGCCGGGACAGGTTCCCACGAGCAGTACTTC. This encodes CASSSAGTGSHEQYF.

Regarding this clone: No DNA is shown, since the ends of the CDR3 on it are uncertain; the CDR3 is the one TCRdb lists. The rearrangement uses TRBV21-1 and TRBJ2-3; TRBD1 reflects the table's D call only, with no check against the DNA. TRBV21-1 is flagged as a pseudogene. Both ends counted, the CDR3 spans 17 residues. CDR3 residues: CASSNGWGHGTGNTQYF.

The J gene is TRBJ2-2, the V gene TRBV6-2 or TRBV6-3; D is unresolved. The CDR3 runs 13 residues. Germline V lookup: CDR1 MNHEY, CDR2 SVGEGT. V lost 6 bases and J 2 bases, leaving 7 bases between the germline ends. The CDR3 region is CASSPTNTGELFF. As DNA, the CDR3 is TGTGCCAGCAGCCCTACTAACACCGGGGAGCTGTTTTTT.

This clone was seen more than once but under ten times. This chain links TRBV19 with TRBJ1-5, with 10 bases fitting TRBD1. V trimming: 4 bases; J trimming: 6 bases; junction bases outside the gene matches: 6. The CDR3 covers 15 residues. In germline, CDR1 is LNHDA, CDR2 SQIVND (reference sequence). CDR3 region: CASSTDRGLIQPQHF. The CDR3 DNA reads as TGTGCCAGTAGTACAGACAGGGGGCTGATTCAGCCCCAGCATTTT.

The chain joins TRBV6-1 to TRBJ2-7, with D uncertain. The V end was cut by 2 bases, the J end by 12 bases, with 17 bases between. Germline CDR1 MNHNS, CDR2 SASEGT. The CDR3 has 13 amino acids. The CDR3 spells CASSELGTSYRYF. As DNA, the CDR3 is TGTGCCAGCAGTGAATTGGGCACTTCCTACCGGTACTTC.

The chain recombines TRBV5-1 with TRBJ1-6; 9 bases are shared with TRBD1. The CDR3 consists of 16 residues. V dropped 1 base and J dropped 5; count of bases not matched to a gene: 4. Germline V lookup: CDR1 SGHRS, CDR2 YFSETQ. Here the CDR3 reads CASSLNTGGNNSPLHF. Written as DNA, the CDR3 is TGCGCCAGCAGCTTGAATACAGGGGGCAATAATTCACCCCTCCACTTT.

In nucleotides, the CDR3 is TGTGCCAGCAGTTACTCTGAACTAGCGGGAGCAGATACGCAGTATTTT. It codes for CASSYSELAGADTQYF. This sequence joins TRBV6-5 and TRBJ2-3, with 11 bases aligning to TRBD2. J lost 4 bases, V lost 0 bases, and 3 bases had no gene match. Germline CDR1 is MNHEY and CDR2 is SVGAGI. This CDR3 has 16 residues.

This CDR3 is CASSQWTALDEQFF. The CDR3 bases are TGCGCCAGCAGCCAATGGACAGCGCTGGATGAGCAGTTCTTC. V is TRBV4-3 and J is TRBJ2-1; D possibly corresponds to TRBD1 (6 bases). The ends were cut back, 2 bases at V and 8 bases at J, with 13 bases in the middle. This CDR3 region has 14 residues. The germline CDR1 and CDR2 sequences are LGHNA and YSLEER.

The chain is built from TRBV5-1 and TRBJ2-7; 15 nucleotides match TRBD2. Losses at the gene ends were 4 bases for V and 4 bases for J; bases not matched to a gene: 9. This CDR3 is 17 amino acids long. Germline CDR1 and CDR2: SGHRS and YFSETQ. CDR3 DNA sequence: TGCGCCAGCAGCCCGGGACTAGCGGGAGGTCAGGTGTACGAGCAGTACTTC. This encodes CASSPGLAGGQVYEQYF.

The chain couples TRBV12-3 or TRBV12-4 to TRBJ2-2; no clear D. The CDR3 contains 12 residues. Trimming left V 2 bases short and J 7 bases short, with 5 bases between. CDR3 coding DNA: TGTGCCAGCAGTTTAATTAACGGGGAGCTGTTTTTT. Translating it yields CASSLINGELFF.

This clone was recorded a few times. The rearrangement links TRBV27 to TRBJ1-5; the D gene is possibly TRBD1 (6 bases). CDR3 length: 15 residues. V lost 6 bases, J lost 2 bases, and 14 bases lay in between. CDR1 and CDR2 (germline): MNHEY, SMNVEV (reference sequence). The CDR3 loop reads CASSPYRDRNQPQHF. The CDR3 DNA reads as TGTGCCAGCAGCCCCTACAGGGATCGCAATCAGCCCCAGCATTTT.